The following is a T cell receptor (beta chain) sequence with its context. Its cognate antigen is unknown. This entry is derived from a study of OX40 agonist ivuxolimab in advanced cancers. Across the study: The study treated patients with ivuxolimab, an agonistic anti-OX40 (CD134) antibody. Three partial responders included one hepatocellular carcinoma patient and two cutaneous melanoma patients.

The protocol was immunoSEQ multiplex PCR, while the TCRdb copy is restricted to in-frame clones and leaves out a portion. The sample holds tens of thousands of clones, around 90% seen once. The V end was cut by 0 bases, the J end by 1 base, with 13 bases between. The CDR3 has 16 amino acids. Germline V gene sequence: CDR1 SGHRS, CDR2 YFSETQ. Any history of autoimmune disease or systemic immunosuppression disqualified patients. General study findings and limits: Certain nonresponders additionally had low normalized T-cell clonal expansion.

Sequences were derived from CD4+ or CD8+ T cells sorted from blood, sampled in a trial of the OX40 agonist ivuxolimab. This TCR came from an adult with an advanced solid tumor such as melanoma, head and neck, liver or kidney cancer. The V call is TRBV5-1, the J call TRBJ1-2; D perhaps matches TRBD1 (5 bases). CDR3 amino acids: CASSLDLAGSNYGYTF. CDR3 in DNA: TGCGCCAGCAGCTTGGATTTGGCAGGGAGTAACTATGGCTACACCTTC. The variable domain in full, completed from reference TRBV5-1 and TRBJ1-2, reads KAGVTQTPRYLIKTRGQQVTLSCSPISGHRSVSWYQQTPGQGLQFLFEYFSETQRNKGNFPGRFSGRQFSNSRSEMNVSTLELGDSALYLCASSLDLAGSNYGYTFGSGTRLTVV.